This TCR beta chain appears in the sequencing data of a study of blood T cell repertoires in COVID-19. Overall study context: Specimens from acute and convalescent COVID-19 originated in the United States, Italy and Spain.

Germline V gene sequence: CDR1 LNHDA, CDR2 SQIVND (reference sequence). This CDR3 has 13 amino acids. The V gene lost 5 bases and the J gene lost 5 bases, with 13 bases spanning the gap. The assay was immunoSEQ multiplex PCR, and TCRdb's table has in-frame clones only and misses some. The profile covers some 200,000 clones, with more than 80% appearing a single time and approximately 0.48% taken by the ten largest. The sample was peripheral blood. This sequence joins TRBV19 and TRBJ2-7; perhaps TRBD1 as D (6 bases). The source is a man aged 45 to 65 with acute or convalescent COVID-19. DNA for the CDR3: TGTGCCAGTAGTGTAAACAGGGAAAACGAGCAGTACTTC. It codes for CASSVNRENEQYF.